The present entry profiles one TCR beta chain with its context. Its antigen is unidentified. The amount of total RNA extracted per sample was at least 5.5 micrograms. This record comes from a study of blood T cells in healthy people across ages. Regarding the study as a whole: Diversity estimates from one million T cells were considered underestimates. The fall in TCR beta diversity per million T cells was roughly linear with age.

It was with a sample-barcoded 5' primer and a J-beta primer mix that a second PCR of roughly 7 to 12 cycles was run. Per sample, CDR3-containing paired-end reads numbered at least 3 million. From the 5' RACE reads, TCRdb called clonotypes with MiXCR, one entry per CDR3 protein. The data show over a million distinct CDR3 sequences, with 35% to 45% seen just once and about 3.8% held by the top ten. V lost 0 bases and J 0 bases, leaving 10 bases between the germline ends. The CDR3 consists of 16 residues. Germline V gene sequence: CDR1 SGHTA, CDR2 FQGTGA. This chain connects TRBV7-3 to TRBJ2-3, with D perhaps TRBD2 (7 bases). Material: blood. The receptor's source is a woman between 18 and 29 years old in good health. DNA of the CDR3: TGTGCCAGCAGCTTAACTGCGGGGGCTAGCACAGATACGCAGTATTTT. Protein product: CASSLTAGASTDTQYF.